Listed below are T cell receptor beta chains from one sample, sequenced in a study of T cell changes during pregnancy in multiple sclerosis. Generated by immunoSEQ multiplex PCR, the TCRdb table keeps only in-frame clones and is missing some. The profile shows some 100,000 clones, more than 90% of them singletons. Sequences were derived from peripheral blood, sampled in the second trimester of pregnancy. Receptor source: a female donor with multiple sclerosis, enrolled in a pregnancy study. CDR3s include the opening cysteine and the closing phenylalanine or tryptophan.

V gene,J gene,CDR3 protein
TRBV19,TRBJ1-1,CASSISRANTEAFF
TRBV30,TRBJ2-1,CAWSRLAGSNEQFF
TRBV7-8,TRBJ2-3,CASSLGSGSTDTQYF
TRBV6-5,TRBJ1-2,CASSGTGTNYGYTF
TRBV28,TRBJ2-7,CASRSVKAGETEQYF
TRBV6-1,TRBJ1-5,CASSEQTLSNQPQHF
TRBV6-1,TRBJ2-1,CASTRDYLTYNEQFF
TRBV6-4,TRBJ2-6,CASRGTGGSGANVLTF
TRBV30,TRBJ2-7,CAWSARTSGKFPAYEQYF
TRBV9,TRBJ2-1,CASSGRPGGEQFF
TRBV19,TRBJ1-5,CASSIGLQPQHF
TRBV5-6,TRBJ2-1,CASSRTSGNEQFF
TRBV2,TRBJ1-2,CASKPTQVANYGYTF
TRBV10-2,TRBJ1-1,CASSPVYPGENTEAFF
TRBV25-1,TRBJ2-7,CASSFPPDEQYF
TRBV6-1,TRBJ1-1,CASSPPGTKNTEAFF
TRBV5-1,TRBJ2-2,CASSGTSGTNGELFF
TRBV30,TRBJ2-7,CAWSLGTSGTYEQYF
TRBV11-3,TRBJ2-1,CASSSSGGRDNEQFF
TRBV18,TRBJ1-1,CASSPGTGVNTEAFF
TRBV11-2,TRBJ1-1,CASSTARGSTEAFF
TRBV4-1,TRBJ2-5,CASSQGGIDLGTQYF
TRBV29-1,TRBJ1-1,CSVEKQANTEAFF
TRBV7-8,TRBJ2-5,CASSLRRTGGMETQYF
TRBV5-4,TRBJ1-1,CASSSDRLNEAFF
TRBV7-8,TRBJ2-1,CASSSLAGGAYNEQFF
TRBV7-8,TRBJ1-5,CASTPGRGSSSNQPQHF